The rows below give T cell receptor beta chains drawn from one sample of a study of blood T cell repertoires in COVID-19. Assay used: immunoSEQ multiplex PCR; TCRdb lists only in-frame clones, some missing. Here the sample spans under 45,000 clones, 60% to 80% being singletons. The sequenced material came from peripheral blood. The receptors shown here come from a man aged 80 or over with acute or convalescent COVID-19. CDR3s include the opening cysteine and the closing phenylalanine or tryptophan. D genes are given only for firm matches. Rows give clone size only sometimes, using once, few, many, or a class for an expanded clone.

v_gene	j_gene	abundance	d_gene	CDR3nt	CDR3aa
TRBV5-1	TRBJ2-7	.	TRBD1	TGCGCCAGCAGCTTGGCCGCAGGGACAGGGGCCTACGAGCAGTACTTC	CASSLAAGTGAYEQYF
TRBV6-2/TRBV6-3	TRBJ1-1	.	TRBD1	TGTGCCAGCAGTTTACGACAGGGGGAAGGCGACACTGAAGCTTTCTTT	CASSLRQGEGDTEAFF
TRBV7-3	TRBJ2-3	.	.	TGTGCCAGCAGCTTAAGGCCTAGCCCAGATACGCAGTATTTT	CASSLRPSPDTQYF
TRBV30	TRBJ2-7	.	TRBD1	TGTGCCTGGAGCGTCTCCGGGACAGCTCGCTACGAGCAGTACTTC	CAWSVSGTARYEQYF
TRBV18	TRBJ1-2	.	.	TGTGCCAGCTCACCACCGACATCCGATGGCTACACCTTC	CASSPPTSDGYTF
TRBV27	TRBJ1-4	.	TRBD1	TGTGCCAGCAGTTTCCACAGGGGCAGGGCAACTAATGAAAAACTGTTTTTT	CASSFHRGRATNEKLFF
TRBV6-2/TRBV6-3	TRBJ2-7	once	.	TGTGCCAGCAGTTGGGGCAGAACCTACGAGCAGTACTTC	CASSWGRTYEQYF
TRBV10-3	TRBJ2-1	.	TRBD2	TGTGCCTTAGGGACTAGCGGGGCCTACAATGAGCAGTTCTTC	CALGTSGAYNEQFF
TRBV3-1/TRBV3-2	TRBJ2-7	.	.	TGTGCCAGCAGCCATTCCGCCCGGGTGAACGAGCAGTACTTC	CASSHSARVNEQYF
TRBV28	TRBJ2-5	.	TRBD2	TGTGCCAGCAGTTTACATGGACTAGCGGCGAGGGGGCAAGAGACCCAGTACTTC	CASSLHGLAARGQETQYF
TRBV2	TRBJ2-7	.	TRBD1	TGTGCCAGCAGTGAAAGAGTTCAGGGGGCGGTCGAGCAGTACTTC	CASSERVQGAVEQYF
TRBV2	TRBJ1-1	.	.	TGTGCCAGCAGACGGTCTGAAGCTTTCTTT	CASRRSEAFF
TRBV14	TRBJ2-7	.	.	TGTGCCAGCAGCCAATTCGGGGGTAACGAGCAGTACTTC	CASSQFGGNEQYF
TRBV2	TRBJ2-1	.	TRBD1	TGTGCCAGCAGCCCTAGGACAGGGAGAGGAGCCGAGCAGTTCTTC	CASSPRTGRGAEQFF
TRBV7-2	TRBJ2-4	.	.	TGTGCCAGCAGCGACCCCTTGAGGTTAGCCAAAAACATTCAGTACTTC	CASSDPLRLAKNIQYF
TRBV6-6	TRBJ1-5	few	TRBD1	TGTGCCAGCAGTTACTCGGACAGGGGCAATCAGCCCCAGCATTTT	CASSYSDRGNQPQHF
TRBV3-1/TRBV3-2	TRBJ2-1	few	.	TGTGCCAGCAGCCAAGATACTAGCAAATTCAATGAGCAGTTCTTC	CASSQDTSKFNEQFF
TRBV5-4	TRBJ2-5	.	TRBD2	TGTGCCAGCAGCTTGGGGACCGGGACTAGCGGGGGGGAGACCCAGTACTTC	CASSLGTGTSGGETQYF
TRBV7-6	TRBJ1-1	.	.	TGTGCCAGCAGCTTAGATAGGCGGTTGGGCACTGAAGCTTTCTTT	CASSLDRRLGTEAFF
TRBV5-4	TRBJ2-7	.	TRBD2	TGTGCCAGCGGGACTAGCGGGGGGACTGCCTCCTACGAGCAGTACTTC	CASGTSGGTASYEQYF
TRBV6-5	TRBJ1-2	.	.	TGTGCCAGCAGTAAACAGCTCTATGGCTACACCTTC	CASSKQLYGYTF
TRBV3-1/TRBV3-2	TRBJ2-5	.	TRBD1	TGTGCCAGCAGCCCGGGGACAGTCCAAGAGACCCAGTACTTC	CASSPGTVQETQYF
TRBV5-1	TRBJ1-1	.	.	TGCGCCAGCAGCTTGTCAGGTAGTGGGAACACTGAAGCTTTCTTT	CASSLSGSGNTEAFF
TRBV6-1	TRBJ2-1	.	TRBD1	TGTGCCAGCAGTGAACAGGGGGCCGTGCGTGAGCAGTTCTTC	CASSEQGAVREQFF
TRBV10-3	TRBJ2-7	.	TRBD1	TGTGCCATCAGTGGGGACCGGGACAGAAGCTACGAGCAGTACTTC	CAISGDRDRSYEQYF
TRBV3-1/TRBV3-2	TRBJ2-7	.	.	TGTGCCAGTACTAGCGCTTATACGGGGGCCCAATACGAGCAGTACTTC	CASTSAYTGAQYEQYF
TRBV6-2/TRBV6-3	TRBJ2-1	.	.	TGTGCCAGCAGTTACTCGTTCCGGGATGCTGAGCAGTTCTTC	CASSYSFRDAEQFF
TRBV5-4	TRBJ2-5	.	TRBD2	TGTGCCAGCAGCTTGGATCCTGGGGGGGATGAGACCCAGTACTTC	CASSLDPGGDETQYF
TRBV18	TRBJ1-4	.	.	TGTGCCAGCTCACCGCTGAGCGGGGAGGGGAAAAAACTGTTTTTT	CASSPLSGEGKKLFF
TRBV5-4	TRBJ2-5	.	TRBD2	TGTGCCAGCAGCTTACTAGCGGGGGCCCAAGAGACCCAGTACTTC	CASSLLAGAQETQYF
TRBV3-1/TRBV3-2	TRBJ2-3	.	TRBD2	TGTGCCAGCAGGGGACTAGCGGCCACAGATACGCAGTATTTT	CASRGLAATDTQYF
TRBV27	TRBJ2-7	.	.	TGTGCCAGCAGTTACAGCAGAGCCTACGAGCAGTACTTC	CASSYSRAYEQYF
TRBV4-1	TRBJ2-1	.	.	TGCGCCAGCACCGAGACCGGGGGTAATGAGCAGTTCTTC	CASTETGGNEQFF
TRBV18	TRBJ1-4	.	.	TGTGCCAGCTCGTTAAGCCAGGGTATTGAGGAAAAACTGTTTTTT	CASSLSQGIEEKLFF
TRBV3-1/TRBV3-2	TRBJ1-1	.	.	TGTGCCAGCAGCCCCTCCTCGGGACATCCCACTGAAGCTTTCTTT	CASSPSSGHPTEAFF
TRBV2	TRBJ2-3	.	.	TGTGCCAGCAGTGTAATTGGGGGCGGTGCAGATACGCAGTATTTT	CASSVIGGGADTQYF
TRBV10-1	TRBJ2-6	.	.	TGCGCCAGCAGGAGGGTCTCTGGGGCCAACGTCCTGACTTTC	CASRRVSGANVLTF
TRBV24-1	TRBJ2-2	.	TRBD1	TGTGCCACCAGTGGGGGAAGGACAGGAAACACCGGGGAGCTGTTTTTT	CATSGGRTGNTGELFF
TRBV2	TRBJ2-2	.	.	TGTGCCAGCAGTGAAGCCCTCACCGGGGAGCTGTTTTTT	CASSEALTGELFF
TRBV12-3/TRBV12-4	TRBJ2-7	.	.	TGTGCCAGCAGTTTTGGTCAGTATGGGCAGTACTTC	CASSFGQYGQYF
TRBV7-8	TRBJ2-4	few	.	TGTGCCAGCAGCCCTTTTATATCGGGACAATCGTACTTC	CASSPFISGQSYF
TRBV4-3	TRBJ2-1	.	.	TGCGCCAGCAGCCAAGATACCAGGTACAATGAGCAGTTCTTC	CASSQDTRYNEQFF